This is a list of T cell receptor beta chains from one sample in a study of regulatory and conventional T cells in RAG deficiency. TCRdb's table, derived via immunoSEQ multiplex PCR, lists solely in-frame clones and lacks some. The table records thousands of clones, almost 85% of them present only once. The specimen was CD4+ effector T cells sorted from blood. Receptors were obtained from a human donor with RAG deficiency presenting as severe combined immunodeficiency. Both conserved end residues are trimmed from each CDR3. Expanded clones are given a class, and other clones once, few, many or no size at all.

ASSVGGAQLGGYGYT | TRBJ1-2 | . | TRBV9
ASSRLGSSYEQY | TRBJ2-7 | . | TRBV5-1
ASSQQGFLGEQY | TRBJ2-7 | . | TRBV6-4
ASTPIPVTNSPLH | TRBJ1-6 | . | TRBV7-2
ASSQEGLYGYT | TRBJ1-2 | . | TRBV4-3
ASSLTGLRTDTQY | TRBJ2-3 | . | TRBV7-3
ASSLAQGAGTEAF | TRBJ1-1 | . | TRBV7-2
ASSLWPENIQY | TRBJ2-4 | . | TRBV7-3
ASSLTADTQY | TRBJ2-3 | . | TRBV7-3
ASSLAGTDTQY | TRBJ2-3 | . | TRBV11-2
ASSRYAYEQY | TRBJ2-7 | . | TRBV7-2
ASLRVGTEAF | TRBJ1-1 | . | TRBV28
ASRPEVNTQY | TRBJ2-3 | . | TRBV28
ASSLAVETQY | TRBJ2-5 | . | TRBV5-1
ASSAVTPGTDTQY | TRBJ2-3 | . | TRBV11-2
ASSLTRIAETQY | TRBJ2-5 | . | TRBV7-2
ASSRDIWNTEAF | TRBJ1-1 | once | TRBV4-3
ASSNSGRSTDTQY | TRBJ2-3 | . | TRBV28
ASSARDWEKLF | TRBJ1-4 | . | TRBV7-2
STKGLFEQY | TRBJ2-7 | . | TRBV29-1
ASSYGHFYEQY | TRBJ2-7 | . | TRBV6-6
ASSLLGRGTGGGREQY | TRBJ2-7 | . | TRBV5-1
SARGRNTQY | TRBJ2-3 | once | TRBV20-1
ASSWALAGQRGEQY | TRBJ2-7 | . | TRBV5-1
ASALVKDGKTHTDTQY | TRBJ2-3 | few | TRBV12-5
ASENRANYGYT | TRBJ1-2 | once | TRBV7-9
ASSPASVRGPQH | TRBJ1-5 | . | TRBV28
ASSPQGYYGYT | TRBJ1-2 | . | TRBV18
ASSLPGHIKNIQY | TRBJ2-4 | . | TRBV28
ASSFGPYQPQH | TRBJ1-5 | . | TRBV7-3
SVDPWGQDTQY | TRBJ2-3 | once | TRBV29-1
ASSLDPGNYEQY | . | . | TRBV7-2
ASSEGQGGIYEQY | TRBJ2-7 | . | TRBV7-2
ASRERPGTGYGYT | TRBJ1-2 | . | TRBV9
ASSTLLGSGGANEQF | TRBJ2-1 | once | TRBV19
ASGRARTGRTGELF | TRBJ2-2 | . | TRBV14
ASSSSAGIGEQY | TRBJ2-7 | once | TRBV7-2
ATSYQSGKLF | TRBJ1-4 | . | TRBV15
ASGLTRDGEMNTGELF | TRBJ2-2 | . | TRBV12-5
ASSLAAGARGYT | TRBJ1-2 | few | TRBV5-4
ASVIGNSSQSRANVLT | TRBJ2-6 | . | TRBV5-6
ASESLGARAF | TRBJ1-1 | . | TRBV28
ASSFEDLSAKNIQY | TRBJ2-4 | . | TRBV5-6
ASKFPGGAGYT | TRBJ1-2 | . | TRBV6-1
ASSPTGQRADTQY | TRBJ2-3 | . | TRBV7-3
ASGLGLAKTQY | TRBJ2-5 | . | TRBV12-5
ASSLRTNYGYT | TRBJ1-2 | . | TRBV5-4
ASSPDRDTQY | TRBJ2-3 | . | TRBV28
AISGGYQETQY | TRBJ2-5 | . | TRBV10-3
ASSSGSSINYGYT | TRBJ1-2 | once | TRBV7-2
ASSALFGLGTTDTQY | TRBJ2-3 | . | TRBV7-2
ASSVGQGFYEQY | TRBJ2-7 | . | TRBV9
ASSISSGGHNEQF | TRBJ2-1 | . | TRBV19
ASRGTLATAKNIQY | TRBJ2-4 | . | TRBV19
ASSRTTNEKLF | TRBJ1-4 | . | TRBV5-1
ASSLESYTGANVLT | TRBJ2-6 | . | TRBV7-2